This T cell receptor (beta chain) was obtained from a study of blood T cell repertoires in COVID-19 (dated by TCRdb to about 2020). Background on the whole study: The collaborator samples originated in the United States, Italy and Spain and spanned the acute and convalescent phases of COVID-19. Samples came from the ongoing ImmuneRACE study (first 160 participants) plus 1,254 subjects from 6 global collaborators. Where available, HLA class I and class II types were obtained from metadata supplied by the sample provider rather than from assay-based typing. The dataset comprised deeply sampled blood TCRbeta repertoires from subjects exposed to, actively infected with, or recovered from COVID-19. The prospective study material was composed of cDNA or gDNA derived from T cells, B-cell-depleted T cells, or PBMCs. Sample metadata almost always included a de-identified subject ID, COVID-19 status, age in years and sex. A freely available public database, intended as a resource for researchers studying the immune response to SARS-CoV-2, is where the repertoires were released. The study at large found these results: How much clinical and demographic metadata was included differed by source and by participant, and the metadata was provided uncurated.

V drops 2 bases and J drops 4 bases, leaving 11 bases in between. Looking up the germline V gene (reference sequence) yields CDR1 SGHKS and CDR2 YYEKEE. The CDR3 has 14 amino acids, counting the end cysteine and phenylalanine. Only the CDR3 region is kept as DNA, spanning 42 bases read in frame from base 1. The immunoSEQ Assay, a bias-controlled multiplex PCR, was used to amplify TCRbeta CDR3 regions from genomic DNA. The paper's processing steps were these. The number of nucleated cells in each sample was estimated by amplification of reference gene primers within the assay. To quantify the absolute abundance of each unique TCRbeta CDR3 rearrangement, sequence reads were collapsed and filtered. For each sample, productive Simpson clonality was calculated as the square root of Simpson's diversity index across productive rearrangements. TCRdb's version of the immuneACCESS table is confined to in-frame rearrangements and falls short of the full clone set. An unresolved V gene accounts for under half of the shortfall where checked; the remainder is of unknown origin. The DNA was the basis for D and trimming; V, J and clone size are from that table. This sample lists nearly 200,000 clones; roughly 79% were detected once. Clones ranked in the top ten supply 6.9% of the sample.

Each collaborating institution followed its own protocols to collect whole blood in K2EDTA tubes. For TCRbeta analysis, collaborators shipped samples in one of three forms: frozen whole blood, isolated PBMCs, or DNA extracted from either of those sample types. Only a few counts were recorded for this clone. There is no known antigen for this receptor. No quality values exist for individual bases; no much larger clone is one base distant. Recombination joined TRBV5-5 with TRBJ2-3; too little of a D gene remains to name it. This TCR derives from a human donor with acute or convalescent COVID-19. The donor label of this sample is uncertain. Sequenced material: peripheral blood. The DNA sequence is TGTGCCAGCAGCTTCCAAGCACCCGCAGATACGCAGTATTTT. It translates as CASSFQAPADTQYF.